Following are 14 T cell receptor beta chains from one sample sequenced in a study of early T cells in non-severe SARS-CoV-2 infection. TCRdb passed the 5' RACE reads through MiXCR, listing each CDR3 protein once. The data contain some 57,000 distinct CDR3 sequences, around 6% of them singletons. Sequences were obtained from whole blood. All receptors come from an adult who was a healthcare worker with PCR-confirmed SARS-CoV-2 infection or an uninfected control (not recorded which).

In this sample, this clonotype turned up a few times. The genes are TRBV5-4 and TRBJ1-4; possibly TRBD1 for D (5 bases). Germline-derived CDR1 and CDR2 are SGHNT and YYREEE (reference sequence). The CDR3 runs 15 residues. Trimming cost V 7 bases and J 11 bases, with 24 bases left between them. CDR3 sequence: CASGAPSGQPGKLFF. In DNA, the CDR3 is TGTGCCAGCGGAGCCCCCTCAGGGCAACCTGGGAAACTGTTTTTT.

Ten or more counts support this clonotype. The chain employs TRBV20-1 and TRBJ2-7; D ambiguous. Germline values: CDR1 DFQATT, CDR2 SNEGSKA (reference sequence). The CDR3 length is 12 residues. V lost 7 bases to trimming and J lost 1 base, with 11 bases between them. This chain's CDR3 is CSGSLGSYEQYF. The CDR3 bases are TGCAGTGGTTCTTTAGGGTCCTACGAGCAGTACTTC.

This clonotype was detected ten times or more. Written as DNA, the CDR3 is TGTGCCAGCAGCTTAAGCCCGGGTAACTCCTACGAGCAGTACTTC. Amino acid sequence: CASSLSPGNSYEQYF. The chain links TRBV7-2 to TRBJ2-7; D gene uncertain. With 2 bases removed from V and 0 bases from J, the gap between germline ends came to 11 bases. CDR1 SGHTA and CDR2 FQGNSA come from the germline V gene. This CDR3 has 15 amino acids.

In this sample, this clonotype turned up many times. The chain combines TRBV5-4 with TRBJ1-2; D is possibly TRBD1 (6 bases). Trimming stripped 5 bases from V and 2 bases from J, with 13 bases between. Germline V CDR1 and CDR2: SGHNT, YYREEE (reference sequence). This CDR3 spans 14 amino acids. The CDR3 sequence: CASSHDRINYGYTF. The CDR3 DNA reads as TGTGCCAGCAGTCACGACAGGATCAACTATGGCTACACCTTC. The whole variable domain, filled in from reference TRBV5-4 and TRBJ1-2, reads ETGVTQSPTHLIKTRGQQVTLRCSSQSGHNTVSWYQQALGQGPQFIFQYYREEENGRGNFPPRFSGLQFPNYSSELNVNALELDDSALYLCASSHDRINYGYTFGSGTRLTVV.

The chain uses TRBV12-3 or TRBV12-4 and TRBJ1-5; D call uncertain. V was pared by 0 bases and J by 6 bases, with 6 bases between. CDR3 length: 13 amino acids. CDR3 coding DNA: TGTGCCAGCAGTTTAGCGGGGATTCAGCCCCAGCATTTT. This translates into CASSLAGIQPQHF.

J is TRBJ1-5 and V is TRBV9; D gene uncertain. This CDR3 is 15 amino acids long. Germline CDR1 SGDLS, CDR2 YYNGEE. The germline V and J ends were trimmed by 4 bases and 1 base, with 12 bases remaining between them. The CDR3 reads CASSRTPGSNQPQHF. In nucleotides, the CDR3 is TGTGCCAGCAGCCGCACCCCCGGGAGCAATCAGCCCCAGCATTTT.

There are a few counts of this clonotype. This sequence joins TRBV14 and TRBJ2-1; unclear D gene. The CDR3 is 16 amino acids. Trimming cost V 1 base and J 6 bases, with 16 bases left between them. From germline, CDR1 is SGHDN and CDR2 FVKESK. Here the CDR3 reads CASSQAGAKPFNEQFF. CDR3 bases: TGTGCCAGCAGCCAAGCTGGCGCCAAACCTTTCAATGAGCAGTTCTTC. The full variable domain, its missing parts supplied by reference TRBV14 and TRBJ2-1, is EAGVTQFPSHSVIEKGQTVTLRCDPISGHDNLYWYRRVMGKEIKFLLHFVKESKQDESGMPNNRFLAERTGGTYSTLKVQPAELEDSGVYFCASSQAGAKPFNEQFFGPGTRLTVL.

This clonotype was recorded many times. The J gene is TRBJ1-1, the V gene TRBV4-1; 8 nucleotides agree with TRBD1. Germline values: CDR1 MGHRA, CDR2 YSYEKL. CDR3 length equals 16 residues. The trim removed 7 bases at V and 2 bases at J, leaving 12 bases unmatched. The CDR3 is CASTMTLTGDNTEAFF. The DNA for the CDR3 is TGCGCCAGCACCATGACTCTGACAGGGGATAACACTGAAGCTTTCTTT.

At least ten counts were recorded for this clonotype. This chain uses TRBV4-1 with TRBJ1-5; D is ambiguous. The CDR3 runs 15 residues. Deletions cut 8 bases from V and 0 bases from J, with 14 bases between. Germline V CDR1 and CDR2: MGHRA, YSYEKL. The CDR3 loop is CASGREENSNQPQHF. DNA of the CDR3: TGCGCCAGCGGGAGGGAAGAAAATAGCAATCAGCCCCAGCATTTT.

As regards this clonotype: The conserved phenylalanine or tryptophan normally closing the CDR3 is absent here, so this likely arose from a read error. The DNA is left out, because the CDR3 cannot be placed on it with certainty; the CDR3 is given as TCRdb lists it. V is TRBV5-6 and J is TRBJ2-7; TRBD2, the table's D call, lacks a check against the DNA. Germline-derived CDR1 and CDR2 are SGHDT and YYEEEE. The CDR3 is 16 amino acids in total, end residues counted. The CDR3 is CASSFGSSGRTGATIR.

The chain uses TRBV4-1 and TRBJ2-3; 11 bases are shared with TRBD2. Trimming took 4 bases from V and 2 from J; bases not matched to a gene: 8. This CDR3 region has 17 residues. Germline CDR1 reads MGHRA; CDR2 reads YSYEKL. The DNA for the CDR3 is TGCGCCAGCAGCCTAACTGGGACTAGCGGATCCACAGATACGCAGTATTTT. Its protein is CASSLTGTSGSTDTQYF.

This clonotype showed up many times. The chain links TRBV6-5 to TRBJ1-2; 12 bases are a match to TRBD1. J was trimmed by 11 bases and V by 1 base; bases with no gene match: 2. CDR3 length: 13 residues. Germline assignment: CDR1 MNHEY and CDR2 SVGAGI. CDR3 protein: CASSYLGQGAYTF. In DNA, the CDR3 is TGTGCCAGCAGTTACTTGGGACAGGGGGCGTACACCTTC.

This clonotype was picked up many times. V usage is TRBV10-3 and J usage is TRBJ1-1; no clear D gene. CDR3 length: 13 residues. Trimming stripped 3 bases from V and 5 bases from J, with 10 bases between. Per germline, CDR1 ENHRY and CDR2 SYGVKD. CDR3 in amino acids: CAISDRIGTEAFF. The CDR3 region has the DNA TGTGCCATCAGTGACCGGATCGGAACTGAAGCTTTCTTT.

There are many counts of this clonotype. This chain connects TRBV4-3 to TRBJ1-6, with D hard to call. V was trimmed by 0 bases and J by 2 bases, leaving 8 bases between them. The germline gives CDR1 LGHNA, CDR2 YSLEER. The CDR3 consists of 16 residues. The CDR3 DNA reads as TGCGCCAGCAGCCAAGATCTAAGGACCTATAATTCACCCCTCCACTTT. Protein: CASSQDLRTYNSPLHF.